This T cell receptor (beta chain) was obtained from a study of T-cell memory formation after mild COVID-19. MiXCR was run by TCRdb on the 5' RACE reads, yielding one entry per CDR3 protein. Of 200,000 or so distinct CDR3 sequences in the sample, approximately 20% were seen once. This CDR3 spans 16 amino acids. The V end lost 4 bases, the J end lost 3 bases, and 16 bases lay between the germline ends. CDR1 and CDR2 from the germline V gene are KGHDR and SFDVKD. The V gene is TRBV24-1, the J gene TRBJ2-3, with D perhaps matching TRBD2 (5 bases). This sequence originates from an adult woman who had mild COVID-19 (a few samples of this study predate the infection). Cell type and time point are not known. The sample comprised PBMCs or a T cell subset sorted from them (not recorded which). The CDR3 is CATSDRETGGTDTQYF. In DNA, the CDR3 is TGTGCCACCAGTGACCGGGAAACCGGAGGAACAGATACGCAGTATTTT.